The clone carrying this T cell receptor beta chain was seen a few times. The data were obtained in a study of blood T cell repertoires in COVID-19. As for the study in general: Sites across the United States, Italy and Spain contributed samples from acute and convalescent COVID-19.

Trimming cost V 1 base and J 0 bases, with 17 bases left between them. CDR3 length: 18 amino acids. Germline V gene sequence: CDR1 SEHNR, CDR2 FQNEAQ (reference sequence). This table comes from immunoSEQ multiplex PCR, and its TCRdb copy is limited to in-frame clones, with some not included. The sample lists 70,000 or so clones, approximately 78% seen once, with less than 20% in the top ten. The V call is TRBV7-9, the J call TRBJ2-3, with D possibly matching TRBD2 (6 bases). The source is a human donor in a cohort sampled during active COVID-19. Material for sequencing was peripheral blood. The CDR3 loop is CASSLDSGGLASTDTQYF. Here the CDR3 DNA reads TGTGCCAGCAGCTTAGACTCAGGAGGGCTAGCGAGCACAGATACGCAGTATTTT.